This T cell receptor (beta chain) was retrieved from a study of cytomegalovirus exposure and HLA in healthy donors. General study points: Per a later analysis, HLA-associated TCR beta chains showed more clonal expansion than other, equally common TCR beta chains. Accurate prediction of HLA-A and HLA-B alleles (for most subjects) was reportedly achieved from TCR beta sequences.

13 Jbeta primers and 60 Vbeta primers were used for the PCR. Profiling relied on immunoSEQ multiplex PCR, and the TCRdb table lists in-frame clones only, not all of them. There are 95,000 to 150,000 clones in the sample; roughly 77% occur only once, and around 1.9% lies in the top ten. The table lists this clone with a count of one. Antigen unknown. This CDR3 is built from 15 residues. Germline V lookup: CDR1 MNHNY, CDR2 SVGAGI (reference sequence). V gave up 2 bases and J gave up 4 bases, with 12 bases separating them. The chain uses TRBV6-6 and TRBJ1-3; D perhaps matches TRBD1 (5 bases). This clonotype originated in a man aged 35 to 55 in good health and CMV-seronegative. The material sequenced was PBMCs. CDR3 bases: TGTGCCAGCAGTTACACCGGACATACCGGAAACACCATATATTTT. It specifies CASSYTGHTGNTIYF.